Below, 14 T cell receptor beta chains from the same sample are listed, as sequenced in a study of T cell responses to AZD1222 COVID-19 vaccine. Only in-frame clones appear in the TCRdb table, and some are missing; sequencing was by immunoSEQ multiplex PCR. Seen here are roughly 150,000 clones, 90% to 95% observed once, and the top ten hold over 1%. This specimen consisted of peripheral blood, obtained 28 days after the second AZD1222 dose. These receptors originate from an adult who received the AZD1222 COVID-19 vaccine.

J is TRBJ2-1 and V is TRBV6-2 or TRBV6-3; D remains ambiguous. The germline CDR1 and CDR2 sequences are MNHEY and SVGEGT. Deletions cut 4 bases from V and 3 bases from J, with 13 bases between. This CDR3 contains 15 residues. The CDR3 region is CASSLSRNGYNEQFF. CDR3 sequence (DNA): TGTGCCAGCAGTTTGTCAAGAAATGGCTACAATGAGCAGTTCTTC.

V usage is TRBV7-9 and J usage is TRBJ2-7, with 8 bases fitting TRBD1. The V segment lost 5 bases and the J segment 2 bases; nucleotides outside the gene matches: 11. This CDR3 has 16 amino acids. Germline V gene lookup returns CDR1 SEHNR and CDR2 FQNEAQ (reference sequence). This chain's CDR3 is CASSGTGGRGPYEQYF. Here the CDR3 DNA reads TGTGCCAGCAGCGGCACAGGGGGTAGGGGACCCTACGAGCAGTACTTC.

The chain combines TRBV7-2 with TRBJ1-2; D is uncertain. Germline CDR1 SGHTA, CDR2 FQGNSA. V lost 4 bases to trimming and J lost 4 bases, with 13 bases between them. This CDR3 is built from 14 residues. The CDR3 DNA reads as TGTGCCAGCAGCTCGCCAGCCGATGTCTATGGCTACACCTTC. It yields the protein CASSSPADVYGYTF. The variable domain in full, with the rest retrieved from reference TRBV7-2 and TRBJ1-2, is GAGVSQSPSNKVTEKGKDVELRCDPISGHTALYWYRQSLGQGLEFLIYFQGNSAPDKSGLPSDRFSAERTGGSVSTLTIQRTQQEDSAVYLCASSSPADVYGYTFGSGTRLTVV.

The chain joins TRBV19 to TRBJ2-1; D is tentatively TRBD1 or TRBD2 (5 bases each). Germline CDR1 LNHDA, CDR2 SQIVND (reference sequence). The length of the CDR3 is 14 residues. Trimming shortened V by 5 bases and J by 8 bases, and 16 bases separated the two germline ends. CDR3 in DNA: TGTGCCAGTAGTGGGACGGGCCTTGGGTATGAGCAGTTCTTC. It is translated as CASSGTGLGYEQFF.

The rearrangement uses TRBV19 and TRBJ1-4, with D unresolved. The V gene's germline CDR1 is LNHDA and CDR2 SQIVND (reference sequence). CDR3 length equals 16 residues. The V end was cut by 3 bases, the J end by 0 bases, with 11 bases between. CDR3 protein: CASSIPATSTNEKLFF. CDR3 bases: TGTGCCAGTAGTATTCCGGCAACCTCAACTAATGAAAAACTGTTTTTT.

This chain links TRBV5-1 with TRBJ2-5; TRBD1 matches 7 bases. V trimming: 0 bases; J trimming: 5 bases; junction bases outside the gene matches: 4. The CDR3 length is 14 residues. Germline CDR1 SGHRS, CDR2 YFSETQ. The CDR3 DNA reads TGCGCCAGCAGCTTGGACAGGGGCAGGGAGACCCAGTACTTC. Translation gives CASSLDRGRETQYF.

There are a few counts of this clone. The V gene is TRBV6-6, the J gene TRBJ2-7, with D unresolved. Germline V gene sequence: CDR1 MNHNY, CDR2 SVGAGI (reference sequence). Trimming removed 5 bases from V and 4 bases from J, with 15 bases in between. The CDR3 contains 14 residues. This CDR3 reads CASSPQSAGYEQYF. CDR3 nucleotides: TGTGCCAGCAGTCCCCAGAGCGCCGGGTACGAGCAGTACTTC.

This clone was observed once. The chain is built from TRBV3-1 (or the pseudogene TRBV3-2) and TRBJ2-7; D ambiguous. CDR3 length: 14 residues. V gave up 0 bases and J gave up 2 bases, with 8 bases separating them. Per germline, CDR1 LGHDT and CDR2 YNNKEL (reference sequence). The CDR3 DNA reads as TGTGCCAGCAGCCAAGATCTGGTGGCCTACGAGCAGTACTTC. It codes for CASSQDLVAYEQYF.

The rearrangement uses TRBV3-1 (or the pseudogene TRBV3-2) and TRBJ1-1; D might be TRBD1 (6 bases). The length of the CDR3 is 15 residues. Germline lookup yields CDR1 LGHDT and CDR2 YNNKEL (reference sequence). V gave up 1 base and J gave up 4 bases, with 13 bases separating them. The chain's CDR3 is CASSQAPGGLTEAFF. The CDR3 DNA sequence: TGTGCCAGCAGCCAAGCCCCGGGGGGGCTCACTGAAGCTTTCTTT.

The chain recombines TRBV21-1 with TRBJ1-5; TRBD1, the table's D call, lacks a check against the DNA. TRBV21-1 corresponds to a pseudogene. This CDR3 contains 15 residues. CDR3 nucleotides: TGTGCCAGCAGCGAATCGCAGGGTCGCAATCAGCCCCAGCATTTT. Translated, it gives CASSESQGRNQPQHF.

This clone was observed once. V is TRBV9 and J is TRBJ2-2; 9 positions match TRBD2. CDR1 and CDR2 (germline): SGDLS, YYNGEE. The length of the CDR3 is 17 residues. Unmatched junction bases numbered 4, after V lost 1 base and J lost 0 bases. CDR3 sequence reads: CASSVRPSGTNTGELFF. CDR3 DNA: TGTGCCAGCAGCGTACGGCCTAGCGGGACGAACACCGGGGAGCTGTTTTTT.

V usage is TRBV18 and J usage is TRBJ2-1; D remains ambiguous. The CDR3 is 12 residues long. CDR1 KGHSH and CDR2 LQKENI come from the germline V gene. Trimming removed 0 bases at V and 8 bases at J, with 5 bases between. The chain's CDR3 is CASSPPEDEQFF. CDR3 coding DNA: TGTGCCAGCTCACCACCTGAAGATGAGCAGTTCTTC.

This chain uses TRBV27 with TRBJ2-7, with a weak D call TRBD1 (6 bases). CDR3 length equals 16 residues. Germline V CDR1 and CDR2: MNHEY, SMNVEV (reference sequence). V was trimmed by 1 base and J by 2 bases, leaving 15 bases between them. The chain's CDR3 is CASSLLETWGPYEQYF. The CDR3 DNA reads as TGTGCCAGCAGTTTATTGGAGACCTGGGGGCCCTACGAGCAGTACTTC.

This chain links TRBV7-2 with TRBJ1-6, with D unresolved. The CDR3 is 16 residues long. The germline gives CDR1 SGHTA, CDR2 FQGNSA. V lost 1 base, J lost 7 bases, and 14 bases lay in between. The CDR3 DNA sequence: TGTGCCAGCAGCTTAGAGGGTCTAGGTGTCAATTCACCCCTCCACTTT. Encoded protein: CASSLEGLGVNSPLHF.